This TCR beta chain is from a study of T cells in Graves' hyperthyroidism and ophthalmopathy. Whole-study findings and limits: Clonotypes that were expanded in thyroid above 0.001 mostly appeared in blood too.

The investigators amplified TCR beta CDR3 regions from RNA transcripts. HTBI primers were used for first-round RT-PCR of the TCR CDR3. A single record per CDR3 protein comes from TCRdb applying MiXCR to the multiplex PCR reads. Of about 520,000 distinct CDR3 sequences detected, more than 20% appear once; the ten largest clones hold about a quarter. This CDR3 contains 17 residues. J lost 5 bases, V lost 1 base, and 9 bases had no gene match. Germline-derived CDR1 and CDR2 are MNHEY and SMNVEV (reference sequence). Concerning this clonotype: The antigen remains unidentified.

Uncontrolled infection, other autoimmune disease, pregnancy or lactation excluded patients. The clonotype originates from a man between 18 and 29 years old with Graves' hyperthyroidism. V gene TRBV27 combines with J gene TRBJ2-5; TRBD1 matches 11 bases. The sample comprised blood. CDR3 in amino acids: CASSLLELDRGQETQYF. CDR3 nucleotides: TGTGCCAGCAGTTTATTGGAGTTGGACAGGGGGCAGGAGACCCAGTACTTC.